The rows below give T cell receptor beta chains drawn from one sample of a study of regulatory T cells. Repertoires were generated with immunoSEQ multiplex PCR, while TCRdb's copy carries only in-frame clones and drops some. The table has nearly 30,000 clones, 85% to 95% seen once. Sequencing was performed on conventional CD4+ T cells sorted from blood. The receptors were gathered from a person in their late teens or twenties with CD3G deficiency. CDR3s leave out the opening cysteine and the closing phenylalanine or tryptophan. Fields, in order: CDR3 length, J gene, D gene, V gene, CDR3 protein. D genes are given only for firm matches.

13	TRBJ2-7	TRBD1	TRBV11-2	ASSVNRGLSYEQY
15	TRBJ2-5	TRBD2	TRBV28	ASSPKGASGKGETQY
12	TRBJ1-5	NA	TRBV2	ASNAAGQDQPQH
11	TRBJ1-5	NA	TRBV19	ASSTPGSQPQH
13	TRBJ2-1	TRBD2	TRBV11-3	ASSPGRGLSHEQF
14	TRBJ1-6	TRBD1	TRBV19	ASTLSDRVVNSPLH
15	TRBJ2-7	NA	TRBV18	ASSTYAPSGESYEQY
11	TRBJ2-7	NA	TRBV28	ASSPTGSYEQY
11	TRBJ1-1	NA	TRBV7-2	ASSFKGGTEAF
12	TRBJ2-7	TRBD2	TRBV6-1	ASSEAGGPQEQY
15	TRBJ1-6	NA	TRBV5-1	ASSSGVLWRGNSPLH
13	TRBJ1-5	NA	TRBV6-6	ASSSFDGTNQPQH
14	TRBJ1-5	NA	TRBV28	ASSSPGQSGNQPQH
13	TRBJ1-5	NA	TRBV27	ASSSTRVGGQPQH
10	TRBJ1-4	NA	TRBV7-3	ASSEGRGKLF
13	TRBJ1-1	NA	TRBV4-3	ASSQDRNRGTEAF
13	TRBJ2-5	NA	TRBV5-1	ASSRTRGPKETQY
14	TRBJ2-7	NA	TRBV23-1	ASSPAFGGCAYEQY
12	TRBJ2-7	NA	TRBV6-1	ASSFLTGPYEQY
15	TRBJ2-3	TRBD2	TRBV5-1	ASSQGGTSGYTDTQY
13	TRBJ2-1	TRBD2	TRBV28	ASSSAGTSGNEQF
12	TRBJ2-2	NA	TRBV19	ASRRLGGSGELF
15	TRBJ1-1	NA	TRBV21-1	ASSAPDRGHMNTEAF
11	TRBJ2-5	NA	TRBV9	ASNLGTQETQY
14	TRBJ1-4	NA	TRBV14	ASSQEKGHPYEKLF
13	TRBJ1-1	NA	TRBV6-1	ASSERGGLGMRAF
11	TRBJ1-1	NA	TRBV6-1	ASGRLFETEAF
13	TRBJ1-4	TRBD1	TRBV6-5	ATRTGGVAGEKLF
19	TRBJ2-1	TRBD1	TRBV19	ASSIDQPGTGDHLFYNEQF
12	TRBJ2-1	TRBD2	TRBV28	ASSLGGAYNEQF
14	TRBJ2-2	NA	TRBV6-5	ASSYVGVQGTGELF
12	TRBJ2-3	NA	TRBV5-1	ASSLGQITDTQY
13	TRBJ1-6	TRBD1	TRBV18	ASSQGQGSDSPLH
13	TRBJ2-5	TRBD2	TRBV5-5	ASSLETSESETQY
12	TRBJ2-7	NA	TRBV28	ASSLGTVTYEQY
10	TRBJ2-3	NA	TRBV6-5	ASSQTTDTQY
11	TRBJ2-7	NA	TRBV28	ASRIQGRDEQY
12	TRBJ1-2	NA	TRBV6-1	ASREGRGNYGYT
14	TRBJ2-5	TRBD2	TRBV18	ASSRQRESALETQY
11	TRBJ2-4	NA	TRBV28	ASSSNRVGIQY
13	TRBJ2-2	TRBD2	TRBV5-1	ASSPSGRAAGELF
12	TRBJ1-2	NA	TRBV4-1	ASSQDRLGYGYT
12	TRBJ2-2	NA	TRBV7-9	ASSLSHITGELF
14	TRBJ1-6	NA	TRBV28	ASSPSTGEYNSPLH
9	TRBJ2-3	NA	TRBV2	ASSGADTQY
12	TRBJ2-7	NA	TRBV28	ASSPPSPVGEQY
14	TRBJ1-5	TRBD1	TRBV19	ASSTQRGTGGQPQH
11	TRBJ2-7	TRBD1	TRBV6-1	ASSSGQPYEQY
12	TRBJ2-6	NA	TRBV5-1	ASSNGVGANVLT
12	TRBJ2-7	NA	TRBV5-1	ASSRDLPIYEQY
12	TRBJ2-1	NA	TRBV6-1	ASSERGRAGEQF
13	TRBJ2-2	TRBD1	TRBV5-1	ASSFRTGGTGELF
15	TRBJ2-2	TRBD1	TRBV18	ASSPATGGAYTGELF
13	TRBJ1-2	NA	TRBV27	ASSSGAARGYGYT